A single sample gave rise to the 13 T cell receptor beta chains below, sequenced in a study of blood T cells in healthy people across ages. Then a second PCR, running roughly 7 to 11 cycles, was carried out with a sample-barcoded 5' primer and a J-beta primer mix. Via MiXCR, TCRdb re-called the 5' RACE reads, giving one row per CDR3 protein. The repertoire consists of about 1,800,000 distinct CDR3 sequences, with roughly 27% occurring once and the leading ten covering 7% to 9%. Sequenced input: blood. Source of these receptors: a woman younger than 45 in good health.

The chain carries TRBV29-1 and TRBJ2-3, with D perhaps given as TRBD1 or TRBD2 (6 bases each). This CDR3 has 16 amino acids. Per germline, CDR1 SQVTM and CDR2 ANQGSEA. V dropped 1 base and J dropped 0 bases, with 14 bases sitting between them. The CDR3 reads CSVEGGGGQSTDTQYF. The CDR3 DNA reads TGCAGCGTTGAAGGAGGGGGAGGTCAAAGCACAGATACGCAGTATTTT.

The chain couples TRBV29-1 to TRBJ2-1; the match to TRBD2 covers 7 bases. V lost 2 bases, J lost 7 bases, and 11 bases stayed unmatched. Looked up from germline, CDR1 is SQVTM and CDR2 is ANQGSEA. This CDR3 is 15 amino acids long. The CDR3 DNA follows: TGCAGCGTTGAACCCTGGGGGGAGGGAAGGAATGAGCAGTTCTTC. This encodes CSVEPWGEGRNEQFF.

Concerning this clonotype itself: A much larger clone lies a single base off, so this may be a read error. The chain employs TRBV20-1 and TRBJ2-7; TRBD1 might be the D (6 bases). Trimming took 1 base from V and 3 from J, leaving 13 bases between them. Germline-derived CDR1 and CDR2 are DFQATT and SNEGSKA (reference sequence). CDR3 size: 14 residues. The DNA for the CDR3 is TGCAGTGCTAGAGGGATAGGGGGAAACTACGAGCAGTACTTC. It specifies CSARGIGGNYEQYF.

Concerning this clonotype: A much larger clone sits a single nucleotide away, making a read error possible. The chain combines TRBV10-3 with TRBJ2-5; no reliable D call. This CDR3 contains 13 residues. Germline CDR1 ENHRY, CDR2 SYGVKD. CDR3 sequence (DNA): TGTGCCATCAGGGAGTCGCCTGACTCTGGACAGTACTTC. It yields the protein CAIRESPDSGQYF.

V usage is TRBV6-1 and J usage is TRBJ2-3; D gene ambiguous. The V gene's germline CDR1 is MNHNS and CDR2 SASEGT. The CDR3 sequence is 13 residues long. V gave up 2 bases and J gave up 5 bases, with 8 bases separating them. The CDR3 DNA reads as TGTGCCAGCAGTGAATACGGTGTAGATACGCAGTATTTT. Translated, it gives CASSEYGVDTQYF.

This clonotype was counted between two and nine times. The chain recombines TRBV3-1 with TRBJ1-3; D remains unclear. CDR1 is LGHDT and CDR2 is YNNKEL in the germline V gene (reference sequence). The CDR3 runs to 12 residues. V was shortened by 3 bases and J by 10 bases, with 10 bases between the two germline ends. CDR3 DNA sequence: TGTGCCAGCAGCCAGAGGGCCGATACCATATATTTT. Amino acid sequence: CASSQRADTIYF.

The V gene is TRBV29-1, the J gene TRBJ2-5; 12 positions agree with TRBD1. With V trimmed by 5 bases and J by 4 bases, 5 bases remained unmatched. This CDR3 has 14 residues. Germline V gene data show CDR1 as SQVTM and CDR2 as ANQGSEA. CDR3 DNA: TGCAGCGTTCGGGGACAGGGGGCAACAGAGACCCAGTACTTC. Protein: CSVRGQGATETQYF.

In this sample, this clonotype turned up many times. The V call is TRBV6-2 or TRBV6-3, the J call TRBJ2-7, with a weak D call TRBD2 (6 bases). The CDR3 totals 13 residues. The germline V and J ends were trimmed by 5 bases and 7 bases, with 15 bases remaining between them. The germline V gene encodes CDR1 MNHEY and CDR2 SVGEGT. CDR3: CASSLWDSQEQYF. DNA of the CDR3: TGTGCCAGCAGTCTCTGGGACTCCCAGGAGCAGTACTTC.

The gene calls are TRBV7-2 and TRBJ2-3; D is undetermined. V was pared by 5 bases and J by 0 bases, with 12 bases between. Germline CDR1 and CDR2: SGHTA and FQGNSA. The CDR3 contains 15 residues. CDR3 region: CASSLRQVSTDTQYF. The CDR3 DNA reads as TGTGCCAGCAGCCTCCGGCAGGTTAGCACAGATACGCAGTATTTT. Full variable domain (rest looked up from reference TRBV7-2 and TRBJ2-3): GAGVSQSPSNKVTEKGKDVELRCDPISGHTALYWYRQSLGQGLEFLIYFQGNSAPDKSGLPSDRFSAERTGGSVSTLTIQRTQQEDSAVYLCASSLRQVSTDTQYFGPGTRLTVL.

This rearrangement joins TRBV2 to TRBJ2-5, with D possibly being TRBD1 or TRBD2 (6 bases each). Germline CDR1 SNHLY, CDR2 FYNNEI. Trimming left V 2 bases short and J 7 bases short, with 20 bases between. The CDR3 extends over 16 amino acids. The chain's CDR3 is CASSEIGTARGGTQYF. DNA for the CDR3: TGTGCCAGCAGTGAAATCGGGACTGCCCGAGGGGGGACCCAGTACTTC.

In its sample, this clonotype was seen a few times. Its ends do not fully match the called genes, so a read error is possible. The CDR3 DNA sequence: TGTGCCAGCAGTTACAGATCAACGAACTCCTTCGAGCAGTACTTC. The encoded protein is CASSYRSTNSFEQYF. V and J are TRBV6-2 or TRBV6-3 and TRBJ2-7; D gene uncertain. This CDR3 is 15 amino acids long. The V gene's germline CDR1 is MNHEY and CDR2 SVGEGT.

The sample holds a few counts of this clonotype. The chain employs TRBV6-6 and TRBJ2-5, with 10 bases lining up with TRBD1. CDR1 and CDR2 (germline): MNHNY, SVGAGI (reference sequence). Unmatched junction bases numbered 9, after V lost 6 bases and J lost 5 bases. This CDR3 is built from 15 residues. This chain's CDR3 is CASSPSLGQGETQYF. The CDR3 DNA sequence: TGTGCCAGCAGCCCATCATTGGGACAGGGGGAGACCCAGTACTTC.

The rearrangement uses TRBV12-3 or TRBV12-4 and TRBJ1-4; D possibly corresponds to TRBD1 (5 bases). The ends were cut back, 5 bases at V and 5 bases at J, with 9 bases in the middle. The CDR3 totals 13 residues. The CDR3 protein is CASSGTGNEKLFF. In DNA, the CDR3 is TGTGCCAGCAGTGGGACGGGGAATGAAAAACTGTTTTTT.